This T cell receptor beta chain was captured by sequencing in a study of blood T cell repertoires in COVID-19. Study background: Acute and convalescent COVID-19 specimens originated in the United States, Italy and Spain. Nucleic acid was either cDNA or gDNA, and it came from T cells, B-cell-depleted T cells, or PBMCs.

Original methodology: How many nucleated cells were present was estimated from reference gene primer amplification. Method: immunoSEQ multiplex PCR; TCRdb's copy keeps in-frame clones and lacks some. V and J calls and clone size are given by that table; D and trimming were obtained from the DNA. The sample records over 150,000 clones, roughly 90% being singletons. J gave up 8 bases and V 0 bases, and 7 bases lay outside the gene matches. This CDR3 is 15 amino acids long. Germline-derived CDR1 and CDR2 are SGHRS and YFSETQ. Sequences were obtained from peripheral blood. The V call is TRBV5-1, the J call TRBJ1-4; 7 bases are a match to TRBD1. This TCR came from a woman aged 55-70 years who had recovered from COVID-19. The CDR3 coding sequence is TGCGCCAGCAGCTTGGACGGGACAGTGGTAGAAAAACTGTTTTTT. This translates into CASSLDGTVVEKLFF.